This T cell receptor (beta chain) is drawn from a study of beta chain features in type 1 diabetes. Study results and limitations: The study found that naive, central memory and Treg TCRB repertoires appeared more similar in patients than in healthy donors. In every one of the four CD4+ subsets, TCRB CDR3s were moderately but significantly shorter in Type 1 diabetes patients.

Remarks on this clone: The antigen is unknown.

V was pared by 2 bases and J by 1 base, with 6 bases between. Per the germline V gene, CDR1 is KGHSH and CDR2 is LQKENI. This CDR3 contains 14 residues. The whole isolated RNA underwent reverse transcription, so sequencing captured expressed TCRB transcripts. Libraries were prepared by immunoSEQ multiplex PCR; TCRdb keeps only in-frame clonotypes and omits some of them. Of some 190,000 clones listed, 6.5% to 8.5% are singletons. Sorting of CD4+ naive, central memory, regulatory and stem cell-like memory cells was performed via CD45RO/CCR7/CD25/CD127/CD95/CD27. Sequences were obtained from central memory CD4+ T cells from blood. The source is a man between 18 and 29 years old with type 1 diabetes. V usage is TRBV18 and J usage is TRBJ1-5, with D unclear. DNA for the CDR3: TGTGCCAGCTCACCAGCGAGGAGCAATCAGCCCCAGCATTTT. Its translation is CASSPARSNQPQHF.